The 13 T cell receptor beta chains in this list originate from one sample, sequenced in a study of T cell changes during pregnancy in multiple sclerosis. Generated by immunoSEQ multiplex PCR, the TCRdb table keeps only in-frame clones and is missing some. The sample gives tens of thousands of clones, almost 95% of which show up once; roughly 0.81% is in the top ten. The sample here was CD4+ T cells from peripheral blood mononuclear cells, taken in the third trimester of pregnancy. The source is a female donor with multiple sclerosis, enrolled in a pregnancy study.

The chain carries TRBV9 and TRBJ1-3; D possibly corresponds to TRBD1 (6 bases). CDR3 length: 16 amino acids. CDR1 and CDR2 from the germline V gene are SGDLS and YYNGEE. V lost 3 bases and J lost 0, with 13 bases in between. The CDR3 is CASSARGISSGNTIYF. CDR3 nucleotides: TGTGCCAGCAGCGCGAGGGGGATATCCTCTGGAAACACCATATATTTT.

The chain has TRBV19 and TRBJ1-5; 7 bases fit TRBD1. After removal of 6 bases from V and 6 bases from J, the junction contained 2 bases not matched to a gene. From germline, CDR1 is LNHDA and CDR2 SQIVND (reference sequence). This CDR3 region has 12 residues. The CDR3 protein is CASRGGGQPQHF. CDR3 nucleotide sequence: TGTGCCAGTAGAGGGGGCGGTCAGCCCCAGCATTTT.

This clone has only one observation. V usage is TRBV7-2 and J usage is TRBJ1-1; unclear D gene. The CDR3 length is 13 residues. Germline V gene data show CDR1 as SGHTA and CDR2 as FQGNSA. V was trimmed by 2 bases and J by 10 bases, leaving 14 bases between them. CDR3: CASSLMPPSGAFF. DNA of the CDR3: TGTGCCAGCAGCTTAATGCCCCCCAGTGGAGCTTTCTTT.

J is TRBJ2-1 and V is TRBV6-5; 14 bases fit TRBD2. CDR1 and CDR2 from the germline V gene are MNHEY and SVGAGI. V gave up 6 bases and J gave up 7 bases; unmatched junction bases: 2. The length of the CDR3 is 14 residues. This chain's CDR3 is CASSGLAGGNEQFF. The CDR3 DNA is TGTGCCAGCAGCGGACTAGCGGGGGGAAATGAGCAGTTCTTC.

The V call is TRBV19, the J call TRBJ1-2, with 9 bases fitting TRBD1. The V gene's germline CDR1 is LNHDA and CDR2 SQIVND (reference sequence). Losses at the gene ends were 7 bases for V and 4 bases for J; bases not matched to a gene: 7. This CDR3 is 14 amino acids long. The CDR3 region is CASKRETGGYGYTF. CDR3 bases: TGTGCCAGTAAACGGGAGACAGGGGGCTATGGCTACACCTTC.

CDR3 residues: CASSEDPQGSYEQYF. CDR3 nucleotide sequence: TGTGCCAGCAGTGAGGACCCACAGGGGTCCTACGAGCAGTACTTC. The chain joins TRBV2 to TRBJ2-7, with TRBD1 matching 7 bases. The CDR3 spans 15 residues. CDR1 SNHLY and CDR2 FYNNEI come from the germline V gene. After removal of 3 bases from V and 1 base from J, the junction contained 6 bases not matched to a gene.

This chain joins TRBV28 and TRBJ2-4; D is possibly TRBD2 (5 bases). The CDR3 loop spans 14 amino acids. CDR1 is MDHEN and CDR2 is SYDVKM in the germline V gene. V was pared by 2 bases and J by 7 bases, with 12 bases between. CDR3 protein: CASSLAGAENIQYF. As DNA, the CDR3 is TGTGCCAGCAGTTTAGCGGGCGCAGAGAACATTCAGTACTTC.

The table lists this clone with a few counts. The chain couples TRBV4-2 to TRBJ1-1; D call uncertain. Germline lookup yields CDR1 LGHNA and CDR2 YNFKEQ. The CDR3 has 14 amino acids. With 4 bases removed from V and 6 bases from J, the gap between germline ends came to 15 bases. Written as DNA, the CDR3 is TGTGCCAGCAGCCCGGGGTCCACGAAGGCTGAAGCTTTCTTT. Protein sequence: CASSPGSTKAEAFF.

V is TRBV7-2 and J is TRBJ1-6; 7 bases match TRBD1. V shed 5 bases and J 13 bases; nucleotides not matched to a gene: 8. The germline CDR1 and CDR2 sequences are SGHTA and FQGNSA. The CDR3 runs to 13 residues. CDR3 loop: CASSKTGVYPLHF. The CDR3 coding sequence is TGTGCCAGCAGCAAAACAGGGGTGTATCCCCTCCACTTT.

The chain is built from TRBV12-5 and TRBJ2-3; a weak D match, TRBD1 (6 bases). The CDR3 spans 18 residues. V was trimmed by 4 bases and J by 0 bases, leaving 20 bases between them. Germline V CDR1 and CDR2: LGHNT, FRNRAP. The CDR3 loop is CASGSGTSAGPSTDTQYF. In DNA form, the CDR3 reads TGTGCTAGTGGTTCCGGGACAAGTGCGGGTCCTAGCACAGATACGCAGTATTTT.

The chain links TRBV19 to TRBJ1-1; 8 bases are a match to TRBD1. V gave up 2 bases and J gave up 0 bases; unmatched junction bases: 11. CDR3 length equals 18 residues. Germline values: CDR1 LNHDA, CDR2 SQIVND (reference sequence). CDR3 sequence reads: CASSIRGQALLMNTEAFF. The DNA of the CDR3 is TGTGCCAGTAGTATAAGGGGACAGGCTCTTCTCATGAACACTGAAGCTTTCTTT. Combining the CDR3 with reference TRBV19 and TRBJ1-1 gives the whole variable domain DGGITQSPKYLFRKEGQNVTLSCEQNLNHDAMYWYRQDPGQGLRLIYYSQIVNDFQKGDIAEGYSVSREKKESFPLTVTSAQKNPTAFYLCASSIRGQALLMNTEAFFGQGTRLTVV.

The chain has TRBV7-6 and TRBJ2-7, with 13 positions matching TRBD2. From germline, CDR1 is SGHVS and CDR2 FNYEAQ. With V trimmed by 5 bases and J by 2 bases, 9 bases remained unmatched. This CDR3 has 17 residues. CDR3 loop: CASSAGTSGELTYEQYF. Here the CDR3 DNA reads TGTGCCAGCAGCGCCGGGACTAGCGGGGAGCTTACCTACGAGCAGTACTTC.

This clone has just one count. The genes are TRBV4-3 and TRBJ2-5, with D uncertain. This CDR3 region has 14 residues. Germline lookup yields CDR1 LGHNA and CDR2 YSLEER. Trimming stripped 0 bases from V and 5 bases from J, with 10 bases between. The CDR3 here is CASSQDLSRETQYF. CDR3 coding DNA: TGCGCCAGCAGCCAAGATCTTAGTCGGGAGACCCAGTACTTC.